Described below is a single T cell receptor beta chain sequence and its context. Antigen unknown. The PCR used 60 Vbeta and 13 Jbeta primers. In the original workflow: In a later analysis, some 10 million of 65 million to 90 million unique beta chains occurred in at least two donors. Assay: immunoSEQ multiplex PCR; the TCRdb copy retains only in-frame clones and omits some. The DNA was the basis for D and trimming; V, J and clone size are from that table. The data hold some 210,000 clones, with around 80% observed a single time. Germline CDR1 reads MNHEY; CDR2 reads SVGAGI. This CDR3 is 14 amino acids long. V lost 7 bases and J 1 base, leaving 13 bases between the germline ends. The data were taken from a study of cytomegalovirus exposure and HLA in healthy donors. Study-wide findings and caveats: Solely CMV serostatus was available to characterize immune exposure. Roughly 170 TCR beta chains were listed as cytomegalovirus-associated.

It was healthy bone marrow donors who served as donors. The chain has TRBV6-5 and TRBJ1-2; D gene ambiguous. Material: PBMCs. This clonotype was sampled from a male donor in good health and CMV-seronegative. CDR3 sequence (DNA): TGTGCCAGCAAACCTAGAGAGAGTAACTATGGCTACACCTTC. It encodes CASKPRESNYGYTF.